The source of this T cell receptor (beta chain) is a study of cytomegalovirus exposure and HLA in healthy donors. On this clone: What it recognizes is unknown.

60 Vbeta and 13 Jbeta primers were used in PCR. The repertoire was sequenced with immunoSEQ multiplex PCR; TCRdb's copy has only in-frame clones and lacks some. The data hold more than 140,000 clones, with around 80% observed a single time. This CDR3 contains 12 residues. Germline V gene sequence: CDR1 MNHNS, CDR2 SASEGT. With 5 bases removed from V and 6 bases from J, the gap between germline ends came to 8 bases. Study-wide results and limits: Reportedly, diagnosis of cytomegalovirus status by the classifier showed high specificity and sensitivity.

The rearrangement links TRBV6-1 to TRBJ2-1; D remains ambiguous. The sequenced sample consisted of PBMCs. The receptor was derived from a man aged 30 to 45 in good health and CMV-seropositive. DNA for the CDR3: TGTGCCAGCAGTATCATGAGCAATGAGCAGTTCTTC. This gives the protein CASSIMSNEQFF.